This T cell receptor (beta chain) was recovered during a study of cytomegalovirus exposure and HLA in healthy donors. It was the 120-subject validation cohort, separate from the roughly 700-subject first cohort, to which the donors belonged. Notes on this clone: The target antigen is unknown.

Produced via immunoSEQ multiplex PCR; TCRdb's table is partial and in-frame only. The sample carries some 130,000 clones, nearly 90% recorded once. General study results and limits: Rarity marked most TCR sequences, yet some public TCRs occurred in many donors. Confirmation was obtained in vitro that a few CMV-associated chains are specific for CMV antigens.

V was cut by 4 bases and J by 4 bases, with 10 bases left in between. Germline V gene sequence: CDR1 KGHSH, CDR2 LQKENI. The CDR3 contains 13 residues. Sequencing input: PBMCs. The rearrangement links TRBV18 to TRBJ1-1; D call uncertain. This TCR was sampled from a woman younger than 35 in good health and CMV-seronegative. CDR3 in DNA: TGTGCCAGCTCACGTGAGAGGGCCACTGAAGCTTTCTTT. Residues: CASSRERATEAFF. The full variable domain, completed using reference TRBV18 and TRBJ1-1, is NAGVMQNPRHLVRRRGQEARLRCSPMKGHSHVYWYRQLPEEGLKFMVYLQKENIIDESGMPKERFSAEFPKEGPSILRIQQVVRGDSAAYFCASSRERATEAFFGQGTRLTVV.